This T cell receptor beta chain emerged from a study of neurological immune-mediated disorders. About the research overall: Among the approximately 35 patients with multiple sclerosis, roughly 31 were relapsing-remitting, while 3 were secondary progressive.

This clonotype was observed many times. TCRdb re-analysed the 5' RACE reads in MiXCR, keeping a single row per CDR3 protein. This sample has around 66,000 distinct CDR3 sequences, with 5.2% found just once. The V and J ends lost 2 bases and 4 bases respectively, with 15 bases between them. This CDR3 spans 15 amino acids. Germline CDR1 and CDR2: MDHEN and SYDVKM. The clonotype originates from a woman aged 25 to 39 with multiple sclerosis. The chain couples TRBV28 to TRBJ2-7, with TRBD2 as a possible D gene (5 bases). The sequencing input was PBMCs. CDR3 residues: CASSLDRGPLYEQYF. The CDR3, as DNA: TGTGCCAGCAGTTTAGACCGCGGGCCCTTATACGAGCAGTACTTC. The entire variable domain, with the rest obtained from reference TRBV28 and TRBJ2-7, is as follows: DVKVTQSSRYLVKRTGEKVFLECVQDMDHENMFWYRQDPGLGLRLIYFSYDVKMKEKGDIPEGYSVSREKKERFSLILESASTNQTSMYLCASSLDRGPLYEQYFGPGTRLTVT.